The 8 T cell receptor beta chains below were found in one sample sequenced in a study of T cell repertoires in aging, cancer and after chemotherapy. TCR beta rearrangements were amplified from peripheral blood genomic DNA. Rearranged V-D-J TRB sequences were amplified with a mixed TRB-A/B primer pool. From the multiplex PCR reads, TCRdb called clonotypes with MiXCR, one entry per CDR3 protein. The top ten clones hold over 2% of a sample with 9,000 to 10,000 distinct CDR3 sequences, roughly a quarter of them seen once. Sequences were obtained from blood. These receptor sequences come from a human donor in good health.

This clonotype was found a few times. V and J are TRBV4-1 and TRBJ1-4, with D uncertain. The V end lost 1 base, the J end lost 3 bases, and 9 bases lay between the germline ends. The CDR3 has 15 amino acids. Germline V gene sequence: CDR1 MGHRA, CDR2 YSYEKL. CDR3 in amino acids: CASSQVWAANEKLFF. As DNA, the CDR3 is TGCGCCAGCAGCCAAGTGTGGGCAGCTAATGAAAAACTGTTTTTT.

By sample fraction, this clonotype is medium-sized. The chain's CDR3 is CASTRWPTYGYTF. CDR3 in DNA: TGTGCCAGCACCCGCTGGCCCACCTATGGCTACACCTTC. The V and J genes are TRBV6-5 and TRBJ1-2; D remains ambiguous. Trimming took off 7 bases at V and 4 bases at J, with 13 bases between the two ends. The CDR3 is made up of 13 amino acids. Germline V gene lookup returns CDR1 MNHEY and CDR2 SVGAGI.

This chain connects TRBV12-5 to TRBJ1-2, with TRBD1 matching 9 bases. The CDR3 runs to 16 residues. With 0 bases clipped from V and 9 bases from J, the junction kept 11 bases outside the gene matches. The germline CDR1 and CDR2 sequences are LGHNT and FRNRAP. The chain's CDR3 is CASGLVRGTGSRSYTF. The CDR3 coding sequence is TGTGCTAGTGGTTTGGTACGCGGGACAGGGTCGAGAAGCTACACCTTC.

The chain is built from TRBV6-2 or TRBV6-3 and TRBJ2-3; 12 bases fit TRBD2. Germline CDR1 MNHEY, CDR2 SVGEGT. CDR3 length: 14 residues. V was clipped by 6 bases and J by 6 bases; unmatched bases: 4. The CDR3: CASRKGLAGDTQYF. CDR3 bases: TGTGCCAGCAGAAAGGGACTAGCGGGTGATACGCAGTATTTT.

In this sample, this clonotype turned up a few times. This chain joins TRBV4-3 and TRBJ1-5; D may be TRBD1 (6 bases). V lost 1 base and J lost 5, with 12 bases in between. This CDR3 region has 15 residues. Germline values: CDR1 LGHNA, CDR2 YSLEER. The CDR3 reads CASSQVYRVDQPQHF. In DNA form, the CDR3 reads TGCGCCAGCAGCCAAGTTTACAGGGTCGATCAGCCCCAGCATTTT.

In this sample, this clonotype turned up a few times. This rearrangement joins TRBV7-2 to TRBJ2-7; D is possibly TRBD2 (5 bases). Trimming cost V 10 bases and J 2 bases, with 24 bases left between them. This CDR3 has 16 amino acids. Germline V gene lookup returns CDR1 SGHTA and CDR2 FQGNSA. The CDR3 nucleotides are TGTGCCACCAAGACAAGCTTAGGCGGAGGAACCTACGAGCAGTACTTC. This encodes CATKTSLGGGTYEQYF.

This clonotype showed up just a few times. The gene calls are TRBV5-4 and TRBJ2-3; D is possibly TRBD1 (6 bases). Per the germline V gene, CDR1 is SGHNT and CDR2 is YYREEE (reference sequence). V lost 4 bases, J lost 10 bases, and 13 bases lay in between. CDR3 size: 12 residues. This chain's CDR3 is CASSARGLAQYF. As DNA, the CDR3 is TGTGCCAGCAGCGCCAGGGGATTGGCGCAGTATTTT.

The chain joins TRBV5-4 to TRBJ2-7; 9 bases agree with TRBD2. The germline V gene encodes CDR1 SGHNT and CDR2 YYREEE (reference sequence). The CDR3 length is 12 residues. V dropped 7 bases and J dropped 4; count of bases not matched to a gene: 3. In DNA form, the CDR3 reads TGTGCCAGCTCGCGGGGGGGTTACGAGCAGTACTTC. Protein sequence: CASSRGGYEQYF.